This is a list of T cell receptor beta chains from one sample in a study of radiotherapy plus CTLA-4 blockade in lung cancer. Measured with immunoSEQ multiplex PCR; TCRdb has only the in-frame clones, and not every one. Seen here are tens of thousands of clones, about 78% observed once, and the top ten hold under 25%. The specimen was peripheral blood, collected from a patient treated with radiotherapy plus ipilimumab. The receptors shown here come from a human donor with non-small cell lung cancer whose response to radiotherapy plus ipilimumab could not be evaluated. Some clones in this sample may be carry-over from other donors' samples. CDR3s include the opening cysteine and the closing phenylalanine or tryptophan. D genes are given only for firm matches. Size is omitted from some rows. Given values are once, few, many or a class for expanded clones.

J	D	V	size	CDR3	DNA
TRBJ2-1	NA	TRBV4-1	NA	CASGQIGGNEQFF	TGCGCCAGCGGCCAAATAGGAGGCAATGAGCAGTTCTTC
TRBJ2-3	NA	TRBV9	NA	CASSVGGGGLDTQYF	TGTGCCAGCAGCGTAGGGGGCGGGGGCCTAGATACGCAGTATTTT
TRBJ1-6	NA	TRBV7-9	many	CASSPGDNSPLHF	TGTGCCAGCAGCCCAGGGGATAATTCACCCCTCCACTTT
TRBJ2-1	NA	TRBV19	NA	CASKTGGRRYNEQFF	TGTGCCAGTAAGACCGGGGGAAGAAGGTACAATGAGCAGTTCTTC
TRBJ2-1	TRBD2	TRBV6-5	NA	CASSPPGTINEQFF	TGTGCCAGCAGCCCGCCCGGGACTATCAATGAGCAGTTCTTC
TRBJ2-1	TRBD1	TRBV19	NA	CASSPGQGYFSYNEQFF	TGTGCCAGTAGTCCTGGACAGGGCTATTTCTCCTACAATGAGCAGTTCTTC
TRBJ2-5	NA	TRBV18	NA	CASSADRQETQYF	TGTGCCAGCTCGGCCGACAGGCAAGAGACCCAGTACTTC
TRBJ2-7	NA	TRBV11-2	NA	CASSSSSYEQYF	TGTGCCAGCAGCTCAAGTAGCTACGAGCAGTACTTC
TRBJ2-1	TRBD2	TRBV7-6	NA	CASSSTSPSSQQFF	TGTGCCAGCAGCTCGACTAGCCCAAGCTCTCAGCAGTTCTTC
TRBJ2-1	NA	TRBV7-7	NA	CASSLNRGTYNEQFF	TGTGCTAGCAGCTTAAATCGTGGCACCTACAATGAGCAGTTCTTC
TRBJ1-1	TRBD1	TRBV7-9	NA	CASSPVLGQGPWNTEAFF	TGTGCCAGCTCCCCGGTGCTGGGACAGGGGCCCTGGAATACTGAAGCTTTCTTT
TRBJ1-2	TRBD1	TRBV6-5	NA	CASSFHRDRTNYGYTF	TGTGCCAGCAGTTTCCATCGGGACAGGACTAACTATGGCTACACCTTC
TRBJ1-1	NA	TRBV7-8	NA	CASSSLRDLLWGTEAFF	TGTGCCAGCAGCTCTCTCCGGGACTTACTATGGGGCACTGAAGCTTTCTTT
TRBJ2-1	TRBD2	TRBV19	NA	CASTALAGLVANEQFF	TGTGCCAGTACCGCACTAGCGGGGTTGGTTGCCAATGAGCAGTTCTTC
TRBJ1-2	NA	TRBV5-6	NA	CASSPGGPRGPGGYTF	TGTGCCAGCAGTCCGGGGGGGCCAAGGGGCCCCGGTGGCTACACCTTC
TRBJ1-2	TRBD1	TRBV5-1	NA	CASSLFTGTADGYTF	TGCGCCAGCAGCTTATTCACCGGGACAGCGGATGGCTACACCTTC
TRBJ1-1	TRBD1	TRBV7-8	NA	CASSLEEGAHTEAFF	TGTGCCAGCAGCTTAGAGGAGGGGGCCCACACTGAAGCTTTCTTT
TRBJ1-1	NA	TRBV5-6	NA	CASSRRPTGSTEAFF	TGTGCCAGCAGCAGGCGGCCCACAGGGAGTACTGAAGCTTTCTTT
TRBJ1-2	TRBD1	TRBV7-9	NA	CASSPRTGDYGYTF	TGTGCCAGCAGCCCCCGGACAGGGGACTATGGCTACACCTTC
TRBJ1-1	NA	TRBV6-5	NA	CASSVNTGSTEAFF	TGTGCCAGCAGTGTAAACACAGGGAGCACTGAAGCTTTCTTT